This TCR beta chain was obtained from a study of OX40 agonist ivuxolimab in advanced cancers. Whole-study findings and limits: Antigen specificity remained undetermined for the expanded peripheral T cells. Some of the nonresponding patients also showed low levels of normalized T-cell clonal expansion.

Assay used: immunoSEQ multiplex PCR; TCRdb lists only in-frame clones, some missing. The sample records 65,000 to 90,000 clones, about nine tenths being singletons. Germline V lookup: CDR1 SGHNT, CDR2 YYREEE (reference sequence). V shed 0 bases and J shed 0 bases, with 7 bases lying between them. The CDR3 length is 14 residues. Of note for this clone: As yet, its antigen is unknown.

The rearrangement links TRBV5-4 to TRBJ2-7; D gene unclear. This clonotype originated in an adult with an advanced solid tumor such as melanoma, head and neck, liver or kidney cancer. The sequencing used CD4+ or CD8+ T cells sorted from blood, collected in a trial of the OX40 agonist ivuxolimab. CDR3 amino acids: CASSLDRSSYEQYF. CDR3 coding DNA: TGTGCCAGCAGCTTGGACCGGAGCTCCTACGAGCAGTACTTC.